These 15 T cell receptor beta chains were sequenced from one sample in a study of T cells after yellow fever vaccination. TCRdb re-called the 5' RACE reads through MiXCR, storing one row per CDR3 protein. The table lists some 300,000 distinct CDR3 sequences, approximately 10% of them singletons, with about 3.5% in the top ten. The sequences come from CD4+ T cells sorted from PBMCs, collected 5 days after the yellow fever booster vaccination. These receptors all come from a man younger than 35 who received the YFV17D yellow fever vaccine.

This rearrangement joins TRBV20-1 to TRBJ2-7; 7 nucleotides match TRBD1. The trim removed 2 bases at V and 4 bases at J, leaving 8 bases unmatched. Per germline, CDR1 DFQATT and CDR2 SNEGSKA (reference sequence). The CDR3 is 14 amino acids. This chain's CDR3 is CSARPGQVLYEQYF. In DNA, the CDR3 is TGCAGTGCTAGACCCGGACAGGTGTTATACGAGCAGTACTTC.

The rearrangement joins TRBV10-2 to TRBJ2-7; tentative D call: TRBD1 (6 bases). In germline, CDR1 is WSHSY, CDR2 SAAADI. There are 14 residues in the CDR3. V was cut by 5 bases and J by 0 bases, with 11 bases left in between. CDR3 residues: CASSIGQSSYEQYF. The CDR3 bases are TGCGCCAGCAGTATAGGACAGAGCTCCTACGAGCAGTACTTC.

This clonotype came up a few times. The chain recombines TRBV7-2 with TRBJ2-7; D is ambiguous. Germline-derived CDR1 and CDR2 are SGHTA and FQGNSA. The length of the CDR3 is 15 residues. Deletions cut 5 bases from V and 5 bases from J, with 19 bases between. Here the CDR3 reads CASSPEASVLHEQYF. In nucleotides, the CDR3 is TGTGCCAGCAGCCCCGAGGCTTCGGTGTTGCACGAGCAGTACTTC.

This chain connects TRBV12-3 or TRBV12-4 to TRBJ1-5; possible D gene TRBD1, 6 bases. This CDR3 is built from 14 residues. V was pared by 4 bases and J by 4 bases, with 11 bases between. The CDR3 here is CASSSQGDNQPQHF. The CDR3 DNA is TGTGCCAGCAGTTCACAGGGTGATAATCAGCCCCAGCATTTT.

The chain links TRBV18 to TRBJ1-1, with D unresolved. CDR3 length: 14 residues. V gave up 2 bases and J gave up 1 base, with 8 bases separating them. Germline CDR1 is KGHSH and CDR2 is LQKENI. The CDR3 bases are TGTGCCAGCTCACCATACGTCGGGAACACTGAAGCTTTCTTT. As protein: CASSPYVGNTEAFF.

This clonotype was counted between two and nine times. V gene TRBV6-2 or TRBV6-3 combines with J gene TRBJ2-3, with TRBD2 identical over 8 bases. V lost 4 bases to trimming and J lost 2 bases; unmatched junction nucleotides: 11. This CDR3 comprises 17 residues. CDR1 and CDR2 from the germline V gene are MNHEY and SVGEGT. CDR3 DNA: TGTGCCAGCAGTTCTTTCCCCGGGACTAGGGCCACAGATACGCAGTATTTT. The encoded protein is CASSSFPGTRATDTQYF.

The chain employs TRBV6-5 and TRBJ2-7; 7 bases fit TRBD1. With V trimmed by 0 bases and J by 3 bases, 8 bases remained unmatched. This CDR3 spans 16 amino acids. Germline-derived CDR1 and CDR2 are MNHEY and SVGAGI. CDR3 sequence reads: CASSYSSAGGHYEQYF. The CDR3 nucleotides read TGTGCCAGCAGTTACTCGAGCGCAGGGGGACACTACGAGCAGTACTTC.

The V gene is TRBV7-3, the J gene TRBJ1-1; the D gene is possibly TRBD1 (5 bases). The V and J ends lost 2 bases and 3 bases respectively, with 13 bases between them. Germline loops: CDR1 SGHTA, CDR2 FQGTGA. This CDR3 is built from 15 residues. Written as DNA, the CDR3 is TGTGCCAGCAGCTTAGACGGGACTTTGGACACTGAAGCTTTCTTT. Translated: CASSLDGTLDTEAFF.

This clonotype has more than one count but fewer than ten. The chain links TRBV6-5 to TRBJ1-1; 12 bases are shared with TRBD1. The CDR3 totals 16 residues. V lost 2 bases, J lost 4 bases, and 5 bases stayed unmatched. The germline V gene encodes CDR1 MNHEY and CDR2 SVGAGI. This chain's CDR3 is CASSYGTGGGGTEAFF. CDR3 sequence (DNA): TGTGCCAGCAGTTACGGGACAGGGGGCGGCGGCACTGAAGCTTTCTTT.

This clonotype was detected ten times or more. DNA of the CDR3: TGTGCCAGCTCACTCTCCGGGACAAGGGGAAACATTCAGTACTTC. It yields the protein CASSLSGTRGNIQYF. The gene calls are TRBV18 and TRBJ2-4; TRBD1 might be the D (6 bases). Germline V gene sequence: CDR1 KGHSH, CDR2 LQKENI. V was clipped by 4 bases and J by 6 bases, with 16 bases between them. The CDR3 spans 15 residues.

This clonotype has only a few counts. In DNA, the CDR3 is TGCAGTGCTAGAGATCCGGGACTCAGCACGCAGTATTTT. It encodes CSARDPGLSTQYF. The chain links TRBV20-1 to TRBJ2-3; D possibly corresponds to TRBD2 (6 bases). This CDR3 is built from 13 residues. Trimming stripped 0 bases from V and 9 bases from J, with 13 bases between. Germline V gives CDR1 DFQATT, CDR2 SNEGSKA (reference sequence).

The sample holds many counts of this clonotype. This chain uses TRBV7-3 with TRBJ2-3; D ambiguous. Germline assignment: CDR1 SGHTA and CDR2 FQGTGA. The V and J ends lost 4 bases and 2 bases respectively, with 1 base between them. The CDR3 sequence is 11 residues long. For the CDR3, the DNA is TGTGCCAGCAGCTCCACAGATACGCAGTATTTT. Translating it yields CASSSTDTQYF. Full variable domain (outside the CDR3, taken from reference TRBV7-3 and TRBJ2-3): GAGVSQTPSNKVTEKGKYVELRCDPISGHTALYWYRQSLGQGPEFLIYFQGTGAADDSGLPNDRFFAVRPEGSVSTLKIQRTERGDSAVYLCASSSTDTQYFGPGTRLTVL.

This rearrangement joins TRBV5-1 to TRBJ2-5, with D unclear. Deletions cut 4 bases from V and 2 bases from J, with 9 bases between. From germline, CDR1 is SGHRS and CDR2 YFSETQ. The CDR3 spans 13 residues. CDR3 loop: CASSPTTQETQYF. DNA of the CDR3: TGCGCCAGCAGCCCCACTACTCAAGAGACCCAGTACTTC.

The J gene is TRBJ1-2, the V gene TRBV7-9; TRBD1 matches at 8 bases. J gave up 5 bases and V 1 base, and 6 bases lay outside the gene matches. Germline CDR1 reads SEHNR; CDR2 reads FQNEAQ (reference sequence). The CDR3 totals 15 residues. The CDR3, as DNA: TGTGCCAGCAGCTTAGGGATGGACAGGGAGTATGGCTACACCTTC. Translating it yields CASSLGMDREYGYTF.

This clonotype was seen only a few times. The J gene is TRBJ1-2, the V gene TRBV7-9; unclear D gene. Trimming stripped 1 base from V and 4 bases from J, with 10 bases between. CDR1 is SEHNR, CDR2 FQNEAQ, per germline (reference sequence). The CDR3 sequence is 14 residues long. This CDR3 is CASSLGSGTYGYTF. The CDR3 DNA follows: TGTGCCAGCAGCTTAGGCTCAGGCACCTATGGCTACACCTTC.